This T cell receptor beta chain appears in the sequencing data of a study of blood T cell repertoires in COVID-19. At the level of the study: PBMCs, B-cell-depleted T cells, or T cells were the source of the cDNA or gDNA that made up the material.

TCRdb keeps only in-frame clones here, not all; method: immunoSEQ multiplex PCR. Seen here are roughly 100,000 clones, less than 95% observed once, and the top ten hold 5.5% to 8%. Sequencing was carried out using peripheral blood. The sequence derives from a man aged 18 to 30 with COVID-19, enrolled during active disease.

The CDR3 spells CASSAGLAGITDTQYF. DNA of the CDR3: TGTGCCAGCAGCGCGGGACTAGCGGGGATCACAGATACGCAGTATTTT. The chain has TRBV9 and TRBJ2-3; 13 bases agree with TRBD2. The CDR3 covers 16 residues. CDR1 and CDR2 (germline): SGDLS, YYNGEE. V lost 3 bases to trimming and J lost 2 bases; unmatched junction nucleotides: 3.